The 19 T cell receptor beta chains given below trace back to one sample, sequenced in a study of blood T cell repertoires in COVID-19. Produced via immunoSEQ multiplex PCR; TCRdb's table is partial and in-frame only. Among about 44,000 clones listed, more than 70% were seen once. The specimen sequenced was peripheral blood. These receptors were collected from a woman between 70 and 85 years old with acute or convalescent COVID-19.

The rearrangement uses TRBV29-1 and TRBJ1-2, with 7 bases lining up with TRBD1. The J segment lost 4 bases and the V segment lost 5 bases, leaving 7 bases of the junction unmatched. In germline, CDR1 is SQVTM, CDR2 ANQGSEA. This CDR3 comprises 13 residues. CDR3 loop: CSVRRTGGYGYTF. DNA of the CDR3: TGCAGCGTTCGGAGGACAGGAGGCTATGGCTACACCTTC.

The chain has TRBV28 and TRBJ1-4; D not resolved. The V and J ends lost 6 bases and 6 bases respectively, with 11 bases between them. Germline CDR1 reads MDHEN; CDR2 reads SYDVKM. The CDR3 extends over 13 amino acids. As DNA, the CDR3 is TGTGCCAGCAGATCTTCCGTAGATGAAAAACTGTTTTTT. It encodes CASRSSVDEKLFF.

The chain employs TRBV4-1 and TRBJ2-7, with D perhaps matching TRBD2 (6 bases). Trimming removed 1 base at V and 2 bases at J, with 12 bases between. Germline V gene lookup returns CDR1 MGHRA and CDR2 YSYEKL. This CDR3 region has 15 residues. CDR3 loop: CASSQVGTAAYEQYF. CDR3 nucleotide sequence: TGCGCCAGCAGCCAAGTAGGGACTGCTGCCTACGAGCAGTACTTC.

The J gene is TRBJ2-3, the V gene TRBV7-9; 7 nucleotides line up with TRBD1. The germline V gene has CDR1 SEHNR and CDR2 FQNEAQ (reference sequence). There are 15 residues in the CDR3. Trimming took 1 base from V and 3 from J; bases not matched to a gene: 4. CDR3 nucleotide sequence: TGTGCCAGCAGCTTAGATGTCAGGGGGACAGATACGCAGTATTTT. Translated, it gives CASSLDVRGTDTQYF.

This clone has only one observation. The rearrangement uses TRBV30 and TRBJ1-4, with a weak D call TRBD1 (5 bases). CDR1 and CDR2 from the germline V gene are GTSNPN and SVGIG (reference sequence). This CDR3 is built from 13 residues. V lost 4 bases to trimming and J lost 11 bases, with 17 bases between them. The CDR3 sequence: CAWTAGLIGKLFF. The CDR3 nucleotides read TGTGCCTGGACGGCGGGACTAATAGGCAAACTGTTTTTT.

In nucleotides, the CDR3 is TGCAGCGTCCAGGGACAAAACTACGAGCAGTACTTC. Protein product: CSVQGQNYEQYF. V and J are TRBV29-1 and TRBJ2-7, with a tentative D call TRBD1 (6 bases). Germline CDR1 reads SQVTM; CDR2 reads ANQGSEA. This CDR3 is 12 amino acids long. The V and J ends lost 6 bases and 3 bases respectively, with 12 bases between them.

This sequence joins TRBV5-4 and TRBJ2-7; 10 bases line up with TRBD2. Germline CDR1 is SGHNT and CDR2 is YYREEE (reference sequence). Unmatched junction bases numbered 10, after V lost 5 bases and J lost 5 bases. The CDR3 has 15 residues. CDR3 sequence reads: CASRKGTSEHHEQYF. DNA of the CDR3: TGTGCCAGCAGGAAGGGGACTAGCGAGCACCACGAGCAGTACTTC.

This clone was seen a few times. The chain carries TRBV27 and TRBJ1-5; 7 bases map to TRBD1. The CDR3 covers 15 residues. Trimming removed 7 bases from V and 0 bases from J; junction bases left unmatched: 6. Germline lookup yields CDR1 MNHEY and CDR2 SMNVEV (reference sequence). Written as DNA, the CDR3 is TGTGCCAGCATGGAGGGGGCCGGTAGCAATCAGCCCCAGCATTTT. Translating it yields CASMEGAGSNQPQHF.

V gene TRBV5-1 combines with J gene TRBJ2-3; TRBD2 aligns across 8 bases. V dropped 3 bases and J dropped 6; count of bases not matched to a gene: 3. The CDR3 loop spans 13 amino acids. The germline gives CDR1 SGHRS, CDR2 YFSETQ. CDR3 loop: CASSSAGGDTQYF. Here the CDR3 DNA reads TGCGCCAGCAGCTCGGCGGGGGGCGATACGCAGTATTTT.

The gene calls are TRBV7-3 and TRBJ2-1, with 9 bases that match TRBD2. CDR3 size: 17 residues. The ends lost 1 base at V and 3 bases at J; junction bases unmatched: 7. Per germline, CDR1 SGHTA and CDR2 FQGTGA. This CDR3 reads CASSLNPGLAYYNEQFF. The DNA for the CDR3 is TGTGCCAGCAGCTTAAACCCCGGACTAGCGTACTACAATGAGCAGTTCTTC. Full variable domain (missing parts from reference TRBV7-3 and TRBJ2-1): GAGVSQTPSNKVTEKGKYVELRCDPISGHTALYWYRQSLGQGPEFLIYFQGTGAADDSGLPNDRFFAVRPEGSVSTLKIQRTERGDSAVYLCASSLNPGLAYYNEQFFGPGTRLTVL.

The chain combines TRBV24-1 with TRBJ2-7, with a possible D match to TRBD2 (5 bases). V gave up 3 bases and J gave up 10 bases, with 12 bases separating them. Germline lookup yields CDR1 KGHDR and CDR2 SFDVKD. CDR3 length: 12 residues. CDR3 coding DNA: TGTGCCACCAGTGATGGCCCCCGGGGACAGTACTTC. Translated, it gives CATSDGPRGQYF.

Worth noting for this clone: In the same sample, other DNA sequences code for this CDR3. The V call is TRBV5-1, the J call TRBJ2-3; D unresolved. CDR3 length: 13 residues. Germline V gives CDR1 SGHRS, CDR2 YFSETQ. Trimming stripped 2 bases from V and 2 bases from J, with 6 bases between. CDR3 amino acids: CASSFGNTDTQYF. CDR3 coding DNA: TGCGCCAGCAGCTTCGGTAACACAGATACGCAGTATTTT.

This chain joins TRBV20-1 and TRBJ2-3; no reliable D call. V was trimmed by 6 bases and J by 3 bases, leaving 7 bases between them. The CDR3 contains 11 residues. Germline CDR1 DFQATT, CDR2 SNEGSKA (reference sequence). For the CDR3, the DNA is TGCAGTGCATTCCGGACAGATACGCAGTATTTT. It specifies CSAFRTDTQYF.

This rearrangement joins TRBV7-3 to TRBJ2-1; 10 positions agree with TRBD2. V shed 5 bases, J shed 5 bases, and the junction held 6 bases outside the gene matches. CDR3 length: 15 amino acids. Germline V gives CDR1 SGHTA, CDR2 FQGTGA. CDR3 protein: CASSPGTSANNEQFF. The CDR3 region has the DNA TGTGCCAGCAGCCCCGGGACTAGCGCGAACAATGAGCAGTTCTTC.

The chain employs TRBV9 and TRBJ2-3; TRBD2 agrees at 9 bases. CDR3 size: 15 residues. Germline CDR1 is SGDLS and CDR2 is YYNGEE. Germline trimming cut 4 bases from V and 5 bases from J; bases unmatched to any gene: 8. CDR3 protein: CASSRGLAGIDTQYF. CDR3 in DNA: TGTGCCAGCAGCCGGGGGCTAGCGGGGATAGATACGCAGTATTTT.

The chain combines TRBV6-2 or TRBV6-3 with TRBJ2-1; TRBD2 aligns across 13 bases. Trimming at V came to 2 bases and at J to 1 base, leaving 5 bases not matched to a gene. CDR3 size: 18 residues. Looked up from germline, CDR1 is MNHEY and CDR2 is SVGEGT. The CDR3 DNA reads TGTGCCAGCAGTTACGTGGGACTAGCGGGACCTTCCTACAATGAGCAGTTCTTC. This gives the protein CASSYVGLAGPSYNEQFF.

DNA of the CDR3: TGTGCCAGCAGCCTTAGGACTAGCCCCCGTCCGACCCAGTACTTC. It translates to CASSLRTSPRPTQYF. This sequence joins TRBV7-6 and TRBJ2-5; 8 bases line up with TRBD2. This CDR3 is built from 15 residues. Germline-derived CDR1 and CDR2 are SGHVS and FNYEAQ. The V gene end was trimmed by 5 bases and the J gene end by 7 bases; junction bases not matched to a gene: 12. The whole variable domain, filled in from reference TRBV7-6 and TRBJ2-5, reads GAGVSQSPRYKVTKRGQDVALRCDPISGHVSLYWYRQALGQGPEFLTYFNYEAQQDKSGLPNDRFSAERPEGSISTLTIQRTEQRDSAMYRCASSLRTSPRPTQYFGPGTRLLVL.

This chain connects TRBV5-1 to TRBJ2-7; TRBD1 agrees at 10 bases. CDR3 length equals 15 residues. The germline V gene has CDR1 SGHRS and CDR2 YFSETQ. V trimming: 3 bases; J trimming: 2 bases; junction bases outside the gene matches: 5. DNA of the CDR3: TGCGCCAGCAGCTCGACCGGGACAGGGGCCTACGAGCAGTACTTC. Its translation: CASSSTGTGAYEQYF.

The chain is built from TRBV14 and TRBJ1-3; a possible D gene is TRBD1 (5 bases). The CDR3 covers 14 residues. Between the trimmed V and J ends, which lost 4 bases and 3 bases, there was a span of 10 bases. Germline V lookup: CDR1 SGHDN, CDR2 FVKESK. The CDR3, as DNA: TGTGCCAGCAGCCTCTCGGGACTTGGAAACACCATATATTTT. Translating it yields CASSLSGLGNTIYF.